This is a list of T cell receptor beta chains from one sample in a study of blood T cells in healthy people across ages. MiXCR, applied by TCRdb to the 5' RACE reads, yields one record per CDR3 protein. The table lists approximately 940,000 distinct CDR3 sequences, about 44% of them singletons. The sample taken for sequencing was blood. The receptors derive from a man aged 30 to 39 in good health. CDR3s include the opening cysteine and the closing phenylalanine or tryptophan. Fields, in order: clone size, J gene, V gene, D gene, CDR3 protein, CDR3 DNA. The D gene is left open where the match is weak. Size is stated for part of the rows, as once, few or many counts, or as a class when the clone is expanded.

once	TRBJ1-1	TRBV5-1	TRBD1	CASSLGGGTTEAFF	TGCGCCAGCAGCTTGGGAGGGGGCACCACTGAAGCTTTCTTT
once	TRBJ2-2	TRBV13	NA	CASSGGTYTGELFF	TGTGCCAGCAGCGGAGGGACTTATACCGGGGAGCTGTTTTTT
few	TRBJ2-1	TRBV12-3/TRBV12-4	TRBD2	CASRHTSGTYNEQFF	TGTGCCAGCAGGCATACTAGCGGGACCTACAATGAGCAGTTCTTC
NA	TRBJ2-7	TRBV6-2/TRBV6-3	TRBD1	CASSYRTGIPYEQYF	TGTGCCAGCAGTTACAGGACAGGGATCCCCTACGAGCAGTACTTC
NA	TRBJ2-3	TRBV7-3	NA	CASSLKPSTDTQYF	TGTGCCAGCAGCTTAAAACCGAGCACAGATACGCAGTATTTT
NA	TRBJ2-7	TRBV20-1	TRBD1	CSARARDRVYEQYF	TGCAGTGCTAGAGCCCGGGACAGGGTCTACGAGCAGTACTTC
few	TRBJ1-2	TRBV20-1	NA	CSARDPQTYGYTF	TGCAGTGCTAGAGATCCCCAGACTTATGGCTACACCTTC
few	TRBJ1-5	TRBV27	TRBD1	CASRRQGNQPQHF	TGTGCCAGCAGACGACAGGGGAATCAGCCCCAGCATTTT
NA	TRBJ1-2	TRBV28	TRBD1	CASSLATGSGGYTF	TGTGCCAGCAGTTTGGCGACAGGGTCGGGAGGCTACACCTTC
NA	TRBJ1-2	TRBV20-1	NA	CSATVGGPLDGYTF	TGCAGTGCTACCGTGGGGGGCCCGTTGGATGGCTACACCTTC
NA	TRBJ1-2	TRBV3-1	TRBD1	CASSQVGGQTYGYTF	TGTGCCAGCAGCCAAGTGGGGGGACAGACCTATGGCTACACCTTC
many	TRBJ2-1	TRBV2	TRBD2	CASITGTSGGNEQFF	TGTGCCAGCATTACCGGGACTAGCGGGGGTAATGAGCAGTTCTTC
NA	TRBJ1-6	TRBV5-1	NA	CASSVEGRNSPLHF	TGCGCCAGCAGTGTGGAGGGTCGGAATTCACCCCTCCACTTT
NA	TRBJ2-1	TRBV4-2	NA	CASSQGPFRGAPYNEQFF	TGTGCCAGCAGCCAAGGACCGTTCCGGGGGGCCCCTTACAATGAGCAGTTCTTC
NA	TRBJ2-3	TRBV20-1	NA	CSATSTGGPGTDTQYF	TGCAGTGCCACCTCGACCGGGGGGCCGGGAACAGATACGCAGTATTTT
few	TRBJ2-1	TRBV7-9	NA	CASSPQGGSVYEQFF	TGTGCCAGCAGCCCGCAGGGGGGAAGTGTATATGAGCAGTTCTTC
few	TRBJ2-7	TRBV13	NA	CASKAESDEQYF	TGTGCCAGCAAGGCAGAAAGCGACGAGCAGTACTTC
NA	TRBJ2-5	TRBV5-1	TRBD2	CASSLELAGGHEQYF	TGCGCCAGCAGCTTGGAATTAGCGGGGGGACATGAGCAGTACTTC
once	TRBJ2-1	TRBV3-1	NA	CASKSVGRQETQFF	TGTGCCAGCAAATCCGTTGGCAGGCAAGAGACCCAGTTCTTC
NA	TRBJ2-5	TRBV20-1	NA	CSADAERLPETQYF	TGCAGTGCCGACGCCGAGAGACTCCCAGAGACCCAGTACTTC
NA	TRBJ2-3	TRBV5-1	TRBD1	CASSLSQGHTDTQYF	TGCGCCAGCAGCTTATCACAGGGGCACACAGATACGCAGTATTTT
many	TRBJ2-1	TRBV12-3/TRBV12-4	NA	CASSFGASSYNEQFF	TGTGCCAGCAGTTTCGGCGCTAGCTCCTACAATGAGCAGTTCTTC
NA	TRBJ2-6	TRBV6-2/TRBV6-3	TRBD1	CASSLRTGGRESGANVLTF	TGTGCCAGCAGTCTACGCACAGGGGGCAGAGAGTCTGGGGCCAACGTCCTGACTTTC
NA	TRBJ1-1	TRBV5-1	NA	CACSSQGNEAFF	TGCGCCTGCAGTTCTCAGGGTAATGAAGCTTTCTTT
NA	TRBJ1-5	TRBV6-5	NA	CASSSQEGNQPQHF	TGTGCCAGCAGTTCACAGGAGGGCAATCAGCCCCAGCATTTT
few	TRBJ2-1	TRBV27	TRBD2	CASGWTSNEQFF	TGTGCCAGCGGATGGACTAGTAATGAGCAGTTCTTC
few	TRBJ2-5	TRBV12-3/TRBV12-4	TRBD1	CASSYNRGWETQYF	TGTGCCAGCAGTTACAACAGGGGATGGGAGACCCAGTACTTC
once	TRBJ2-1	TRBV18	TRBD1	CASSPRQGPLGNEQFF	TGTGCCAGCTCACCACGACAGGGACCCCTTGGTAATGAGCAGTTCTTC
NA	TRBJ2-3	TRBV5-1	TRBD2	CASSPRLAVTSTDTQYF	TGCGCCAGCAGCCCGAGACTAGCGGTGACTAGCACAGATACGCAGTATTTT
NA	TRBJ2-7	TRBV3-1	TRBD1	CASSTGVYEQYF	TGTGCCAGCTCAACAGGGGTGTACGAGCAGTACTTC
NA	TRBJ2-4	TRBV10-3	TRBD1	CAISESDRLAKNIQYF	TGTGCCATCAGTGAGTCGGACAGGTTGGCCAAAAACATTCAGTACTTC
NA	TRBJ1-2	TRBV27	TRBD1	CASSWGQGYGYTF	TGTGCCAGCAGTTGGGGACAGGGATATGGCTACACCTTC
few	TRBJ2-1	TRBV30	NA	CAWSLSYEQFF	TGTGCCTGGAGTTTGTCGTATGAGCAGTTCTTC
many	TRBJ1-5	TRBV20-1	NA	CSARDGEGATQPQHF	TGCAGTGCTAGAGACGGCGAGGGAGCGACTCAGCCCCAGCATTTT
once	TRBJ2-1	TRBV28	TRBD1	CASSPRTGQGNEQFF	TGTGCCAGCAGTCCCCGGACAGGTCAAGGGAATGAGCAGTTCTTC
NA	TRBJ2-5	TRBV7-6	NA	CASRNTPTRRETQYF	TGTGCCAGCAGAAATACACCGACTAGAAGAGAGACCCAGTACTTC
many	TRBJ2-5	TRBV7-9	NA	CASSHWGNEQYF	TGTGCCAGCAGTCATTGGGGGAATGAGCAGTACTTC
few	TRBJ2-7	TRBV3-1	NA	CASSQAQTTRYEQYF	TGTGCCAGCAGCCAAGCCCAGACTACGCGTTACGAGCAGTACTTC
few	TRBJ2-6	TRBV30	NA	CAWSLTSGANVLTF	TGTGCCTGGAGTCTCACGTCTGGGGCCAACGTCCTGACTTTC
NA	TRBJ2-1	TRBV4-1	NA	CASGEERMSNEQFF	TGCGCCAGCGGCGAGGAGAGAATGTCCAATGAGCAGTTCTTC
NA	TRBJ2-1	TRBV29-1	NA	CSVQKGTRPLEQFF	TGCAGCGTCCAGAAGGGTACCCGCCCTCTGGAGCAGTTCTTC